This entry lists 28 T cell receptor beta chains sequenced from one sample in a study of metastatic and nonmetastatic thyroid tumors. Every patient was untreated before thyroid surgery. TCRdb re-called the PCR reads through MiXCR. The table includes tens of thousands of clones, about 18% detected once. The sequenced material came from blood. These receptors came from a male donor with papillary thyroid cancer or a benign thyroid nodule (not recorded which). Some clones in this sample may be carry-over from other donors' samples.

The CDR3 region is CASSYLRILASSTDMHYF. CDR3 nucleotides: TGTGCCAGCAGTTACCTACGTATACTAGCGTCTAGCACAGATATGCACTATTTT. V usage is TRBV28 and J usage is TRBJ2-3; TRBD2 agrees at 7 bases. V was clipped by 4 bases and J by 15 bases; unmatched bases: 28. The length of the CDR3 is 18 residues. CDR1 MDHEN and CDR2 SYDVKM come from the germline V gene.

There are a few counts of this clone. The chain joins TRBV19 to TRBJ1-6; D may be TRBD1 (5 bases). CDR1 and CDR2 (germline): LNHDA, SQIVND (reference sequence). The CDR3 loop spans 14 amino acids. The V gene lost 3 bases and the J gene lost 10 bases, with 13 bases spanning the gap. DNA for the CDR3: TGTGCCAGTAGTATCACGGGAAGGGACTCACCCCTCCACTTT. Residues: CASSITGRDSPLHF.

This clone was seen at least ten times. The rearrangement joins TRBV7-2 to TRBJ2-7, with 7 bases aligning to TRBD2. Germline trimming cut 5 bases from V and 0 bases from J; bases unmatched to any gene: 4. The CDR3 consists of 14 residues. CDR1 and CDR2 from the germline V gene are SGHTA and FQGNSA. The CDR3, as DNA: TGTGCCAGCAGCACCGGGGGGAGCTCCTACGAGCAGTACTTC. It yields the protein CASSTGGSSYEQYF.

The genes are TRBV15 and TRBJ2-6; no clear D. Between the trimmed V and J ends, which lost 0 bases and 0 bases, there was a span of 6 bases. This CDR3 has 16 residues. CDR1 is LNHNV and CDR2 is YYDKDF in the germline V gene (reference sequence). CDR3 protein: CATSRERGSGANVLTF. In DNA, the CDR3 is TGTGCCACCAGCAGAGAGCGCGGCTCTGGGGCCAACGTCCTGACTTTC.

Worth noting for this clone: Relative to the germline gene, one junction end is altered; a read error may explain this. The chain combines TRBV7-8 with TRBJ2-5; D may be TRBD2 (5 bases). The CDR3 extends over 14 amino acids. Germline V gene data show CDR1 as SGHVS and CDR2 as FQNEAQ. Written as DNA, the CDR3 is TGTGCCAGCAGCAGTAGAGGCCCTGGGGAGACCAAGTACTTC. It translates to CASSSRGPGETKYF.

The chain recombines TRBV4-3 with TRBJ2-1; 8 positions match TRBD1. Germline V lookup: CDR1 LGHNA, CDR2 YSLEER. Trimming cost V 0 bases and J 7 bases; bases outside gene matches: 20. The CDR3 is 20 amino acids. CDR3 sequence reads: CASSQERTGLFFDPGNEQFF. The CDR3 DNA sequence: TGCGCCAGCAGCCAAGAAAGGACAGGGTTGTTTTTTGATCCCGGAAATGAGCAGTTCTTC.

The chain links TRBV25-1 to TRBJ2-7; perhaps TRBD1 as D (5 bases). V lost 2 bases and J lost 1, with 15 bases in between. Germline CDR1 is MGHDK and CDR2 is SYGVNS. This CDR3 is 16 amino acids long. The CDR3, as DNA: TGTGCCAGCAGTGAAGCAGGGTGTGGACGGTCCTACGAGCAGTACTTC. Residues: CASSEAGCGRSYEQYF.

The chain combines TRBV28 with TRBJ1-6; 7 bases map to TRBD1. This CDR3 comprises 15 residues. The J segment lost 9 bases and the V segment lost 9 bases, leaving 14 bases of the junction unmatched. The germline V gene has CDR1 MDHEN and CDR2 SYDVKM. The CDR3 spells CASSSVRGQGSPLHF. In nucleotides, the CDR3 is TGTGCCAGTTCCAGTGTAAGGGGGCAGGGTTCACCCCTCCACTTT.

This clone was detected many times. The chain has TRBV27 and TRBJ1-5, with 10 bases fitting TRBD1. From germline, CDR1 is MNHEY and CDR2 SMNVEV (reference sequence). This CDR3 has 14 amino acids. Trimming cost V 10 bases and J 7 bases; bases outside gene matches: 10. CDR3 DNA: TGTGCCACCAAGGGACAGGGGATAAGCCAGCCCCAGCATTTT. As protein: CATKGQGISQPQHF.

The chain is built from TRBV12-3 or TRBV12-4 and TRBJ2-1; tentatively, D is TRBD2 (6 bases). Trimming shortened V by 7 bases and J by 0 bases, and 16 bases separated the two germline ends. The CDR3 has 16 amino acids. DNA of the CDR3: TGTGCCAGCATTGCTGCGGGGCTACTCTCCTACAATGAGCAGTTCTTC. Amino acid sequence: CASIAAGLLSYNEQFF.

There are many counts of this clone. Possible read error: a much larger clone is one base away. The rearrangement links TRBV11-2 to TRBJ2-7; D is possibly TRBD2 (7 bases). Germline CDR1 reads SGHAT; CDR2 reads FQNNGV. This CDR3 comprises 15 residues. As DNA, the CDR3 is TGTGCCATCAGCTTAGGGGGGGGGCCCTACTACGAGCAGTACTTC. Protein: CAISLGGGPYYEQYF. The variable domain in full, completed from reference TRBV11-2 and TRBJ2-7, reads EAGVAQSPRYKIIEKRQSVAFWCNPISGHATLYWYQQILGQGPKLLIQFQNNGVVDDSQLPKDRFSAERLKGVDSTLKIQPAKLEDSAVYLCAISLGGGPYYEQYFGPGTRLTVT.

Comments on this clone: At one boundary the junction diverges from the germline segment, which might be a read error. The rearrangement uses TRBV4-3 and TRBJ1-2, with TRBD1 as a possible D gene (6 bases). The CDR3 runs 15 residues. From germline, CDR1 is LGHNA and CDR2 YSLEER. DNA for the CDR3: TGCGCCAGCAGCCCGAAAAGGGGGGACCTCTATGGTTACACCTTC. Protein: CASSPKRGDLYGYTF.

In this sample, this clone turned up many times. The rearrangement joins TRBV7-2 to TRBJ1-4; a possible D gene is TRBD1 (5 bases). Germline values: CDR1 SGHTA, CDR2 FQGNSA. Trimming removed 3 bases from V and 4 bases from J, with 9 bases in between. This CDR3 spans 14 amino acids. CDR3: CASSLGRLNEKLFF. In DNA form, the CDR3 reads TGTGCCAGCAGCTTGGGACGGCTTAATGAAAAACTGTTTTTT.

This clone has a count of ten or more. This specimen includes other DNA sequences encoding the same CDR3. The J gene is TRBJ1-6, the V gene TRBV20-1; TRBD1 matches 9 bases. The CDR3 spans 14 residues. With 5 bases clipped from V and 10 bases from J, the junction kept 9 bases outside the gene matches. Germline-derived CDR1 and CDR2 are DFQATT and SNEGSKA (reference sequence). This CDR3 is CSAGTGRVGSPLHF. The CDR3 DNA reads as TGCAGTGCTGGGACAGGGCGGGTCGGGTCACCCCTCCACTTT.

This clone is labeled medium-sized. The V gene is TRBV7-2, the J gene TRBJ1-2; D gene unclear. Trimming shortened V by 3 bases and J by 0 bases, and 2 bases separated the two germline ends. From germline, CDR1 is SGHTA and CDR2 FQGNSA. The CDR3 sequence is 12 residues long. The CDR3 nucleotides are TGTGCCAGCAGCTTGACTAACTATGGCTACACCTTC. Its protein product is CASSLTNYGYTF.

For this clone: At one end the junction does not follow the germline gene, possibly because of a read error. The chain is built from TRBV5-1 and TRBJ2-7, with D tentatively TRBD1 or TRBD2 (5 bases each). The CDR3 covers 15 residues. Looked up from germline, CDR1 is SGHRS and CDR2 is YFSETQ. CDR3 protein: CASSVGPQDTYEQYF. The CDR3 DNA reads TGCGCCAGCAGCGTGGGACCGCAAGACACCTACGAGCAGTACTTT.

This clone was recorded a few times. This chain joins TRBV24-1 and TRBJ1-1; TRBD1 matches at 10 bases. Trimming cost V 7 bases and J 5 bases; bases outside gene matches: 6. The germline V gene encodes CDR1 KGHDR and CDR2 SFDVKD. The CDR3 covers 14 residues. The CDR3 DNA sequence: TGTGCCACCAGGCAGACAGGGGGCGCGACTGAAGCTTTCTTT. Translation: CATRQTGGATEAFF.

Ten or more counts support this clone. The rearrangement links TRBV7-9 to TRBJ2-1; 13 positions match TRBD2. The CDR3 is 17 residues long. CDR1 SEHNR and CDR2 FQNEAQ come from the germline V gene (reference sequence). Losses at the gene ends were 2 bases for V and 4 bases for J; bases not matched to a gene: 5. CDR3 sequence: CASSLKLAGGRYNEQFF. In DNA form, the CDR3 reads TGTGCCAGCAGCTTAAAACTAGCGGGAGGGCGATACAATGAGCAGTTCTTC. Drawing the rest from reference TRBV7-9 and TRBJ2-1, the complete variable domain is DTGVSQNPRHKITKRGQNVTFRCDPISEHNRLYWYRQTLGQGPEFLTYFQNEAQLEKSRLLSDRFSAERPKGSFSTLEIQRTEQGDSAMYLCASSLKLAGGRYNEQFFGPGTRLTVL.

This clone was seen at least ten times. The chain recombines TRBV3-1 with TRBJ1-5; D is undetermined. The CDR3 length is 16 residues. Per germline, CDR1 LGHDT and CDR2 YNNKEL (reference sequence). V lost 1 base and J 7 bases, leaving 17 bases between the germline ends. CDR3 residues: CASSQGRTGSRQPQHF. CDR3 nucleotide sequence: TGTGCCAGCAGCCAAGGACGGACCGGGAGTCGACAGCCCCAGCATTTT. Full variable domain (remainder filled in from reference TRBV3-1 and TRBJ1-5): DTAVSQTPKYLVTQMGNDKSIKCEQNLGHDTMYWYKQDSKKFLKIMFSYNNKELIINETVPNRFSPKSPDKAHLNLHINSLELGDSAVYFCASSQGRTGSRQPQHFGDGTRLSIL.

This clone was seen ten or more times. This chain uses TRBV29-1 with TRBJ1-1; no definite D call. The CDR3 consists of 10 residues. Trimming removed 5 bases at V and 1 base at J, with 2 bases between. The germline gives CDR1 SQVTM, CDR2 ANQGSEA. The DNA for the CDR3 is TGCAGCGTTCAGAACACTGAAGCTTTCTTT. Its translation: CSVQNTEAFF. The full variable domain, rest sourced from reference TRBV29-1 and TRBJ1-1, is SAVISQKPSRDICQRGTSLTIQCQVDSQVTMMFWYRQQPGQSLTLIATANQGSEATYESGFVIDKFPISRPNLTFSTLTVSNMSPEDSSIYLCSVQNTEAFFGQGTRLTVV.

Regarding this clone: One end of the junction fails to match germline, which may point to a read error. The chain uses TRBV13 and TRBJ2-1, with TRBD2 matching over 8 bases. The CDR3 sequence is 16 residues long. CDR1 is PRHDT and CDR2 is FYEKMQ in the germline V gene (reference sequence). The CDR3 coding sequence is TGTGCCAGCAGGTTGGGCCCCTGGACTAGCCACAATGAGCATTTCTTC. Protein product: CASRLGPWTSHNEHFF. Full variable domain (missing parts from reference TRBV13 and TRBJ2-1): AAGVIQSPRHLIKEKRETATLKCYPIPRHDTVYWYQQGPGQDPQFLISFYEKMQSDKGSIPDRFSAQQFSDYHSELNMSSLELGDSALYFCASRLGPWTSHNEHFFGPGTRLTVL.

This clone was recorded at least ten times. The V call is TRBV25-1, the J call TRBJ2-7; D possibly corresponds to TRBD1 (6 bases). The CDR3 is 13 amino acids. Germline-derived CDR1 and CDR2 are MGHDK and SYGVNS. V lost 6 bases and J lost 3, with 12 bases in between. In nucleotides, the CDR3 is TGTGCCAGCAGGGAACAGGGTAACTACGAGCAGTACTTC. It is translated as CASREQGNYEQYF.

This chain links TRBV20-1 with TRBJ2-3, with 9 positions matching TRBD2. Trimming cost V 4 bases and J 3 bases; bases outside gene matches: 14. Per the germline V gene, CDR1 is DFQATT and CDR2 is SNEGSKA (reference sequence). This CDR3 spans 17 amino acids. The chain's CDR3 is CSAIVTTSGGQTDTQYF. The CDR3 region has the DNA TGCAGTGCTATAGTAACGACTAGCGGTGGGCAGACAGATACGCAGTATTTT.

This clone was detected ten times or more. The V call is TRBV11-2, the J call TRBJ1-1; 10 positions match TRBD1. Germline CDR1 reads SGHAT; CDR2 reads FQNNGV. The CDR3 is 15 amino acids. V lost 3 bases to trimming and J lost 5 bases; unmatched junction nucleotides: 6. CDR3 in DNA: TGTGCCAGCAGCTTCGGGGGGACAGGGGATACTGAAGCTTTCTTT. It is translated as CASSFGGTGDTEAFF.

This clone was seen at least ten times. Other nucleotide sequences from this sample produce the same CDR3. The chain employs TRBV15 and TRBJ2-2; 14 bases line up with TRBD2. This CDR3 is 16 amino acids long. The germline V gene encodes CDR1 LNHNV and CDR2 YYDKDF (reference sequence). V lost 6 bases and J lost 6; bases outside the gene matches: 6. CDR3 in amino acids: CATRDRLAGGPGELFF. The CDR3 region has the DNA TGTGCCACCAGGGATAGACTAGCGGGAGGGCCCGGGGAGCTGTTTTTT.

This clone showed up many times. The V and J genes are TRBV11-3 and TRBJ1-3; D unresolved. Germline V gene sequence: CDR1 SGHNT, CDR2 YENEEA. CDR3 length equals 16 residues. Trimming left V 2 bases short and J 0 bases short, with 11 bases between. In DNA, the CDR3 is TGTGCCAGCAGCTTACCGGACTGCCACTCTGGAAACACCATATATTTT. Its translation is CASSLPDCHSGNTIYF.

Comments on this clone: Germline is not matched at one junction end, which may reflect a read error. V gene TRBV30 combines with J gene TRBJ1-4; possibly TRBD1 for D (5 bases). Germline V lookup: CDR1 GTSNPN, CDR2 SVGIG (reference sequence). The CDR3 totals 11 residues. CDR3: CGGRYNEKLFF. CDR3 coding DNA: TGCGGGGGGAGGTATAATGAAAAACTGTTTTTT.

The table lists this clone with many counts. The J gene is TRBJ1-4, the V gene TRBV3-1, with D maybe TRBD1 (6 bases). The germline gives CDR1 LGHDT, CDR2 YNNKEL (reference sequence). The CDR3 totals 17 residues. Between the trimmed V and J ends, which lost 4 bases and 2 bases, there was a span of 17 bases. CDR3 in amino acids: CASSPRPGEGTNEKLFF. CDR3 coding DNA: TGTGCCAGCAGCCCTCGCCCAGGGGAGGGGACTAATGAAAAACTGTTTTTT.